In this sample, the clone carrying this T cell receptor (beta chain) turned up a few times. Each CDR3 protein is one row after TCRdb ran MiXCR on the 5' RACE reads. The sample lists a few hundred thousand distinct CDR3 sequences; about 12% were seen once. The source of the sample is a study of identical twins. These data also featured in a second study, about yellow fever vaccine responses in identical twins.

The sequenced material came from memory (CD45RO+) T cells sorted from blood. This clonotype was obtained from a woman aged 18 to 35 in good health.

This CDR3 is CASSFGRNSPLHF. The CDR3 coding sequence is TGTGCCAGCAGCTTTGGGAGAAATTCACCCCTCCACTTT. This chain links TRBV5-6 with TRBJ1-6; D gene unclear. In germline, CDR1 is SGHDT, CDR2 YYEEEE. The CDR3 length is 13 residues. Trimming removed 2 bases at V and 7 bases at J, with 7 bases between.